The rows below give T cell receptor beta chains drawn from one sample of a study of blood T cells in healthy people across ages. Each CDR3 protein gets one entry after TCRdb re-called the 5' RACE reads with MiXCR. Counted here are about 290,000 distinct CDR3 sequences, 25% to 30% occurring once; the ten biggest clones make up roughly 28%. Specimen: blood. Receptors were obtained from a woman in her 70s in good health. Both conserved end residues are part of each CDR3. A D gene is named only where the DNA matches it firmly.

d_gene: NA
v_gene: TRBV7-3
len: 14
CDR3aa: CASSYTGPTGELFF

d_gene: TRBD2
v_gene: TRBV5-1
len: 14
CDR3aa: CASSPSRLAGEQYF

d_gene: NA
v_gene: TRBV4-3
len: 15
CDR3aa: CASSQDSRGSYEQYF

d_gene: NA
v_gene: TRBV6-1
len: 14
CDR3aa: CASMPAGRFNGYTF

d_gene: TRBD2
v_gene: TRBV6-2/TRBV6-3
len: 14
CDR3aa: CASSYRLAAYEQYF

d_gene: NA
v_gene: TRBV3-1
len: 14
CDR3aa: CASSQDLRQETQYF

d_gene: TRBD2
v_gene: TRBV7-2
len: 16
CDR3aa: CACNNELAGRQETQYF

d_gene: TRBD1
v_gene: TRBV20-1
len: 16
CDR3aa: CSARSDRASGANVLTF

d_gene: NA
v_gene: TRBV18
len: 12
CDR3aa: CASSPQVGEQFF

d_gene: NA
v_gene: TRBV7-9
len: 12
CDR3aa: CASSPTGYGYAF

d_gene: NA
v_gene: TRBV9
len: 13
CDR3aa: CASSVGGFNTIYF

d_gene: NA
v_gene: TRBV5-1
len: 15
CDR3aa: CASSLGADGTDTQYF

d_gene: NA
v_gene: TRBV6-4
len: 15
CDR3aa: CASSDLGTTDYEQYF

d_gene: NA
v_gene: TRBV29-1
len: 13
CDR3aa: CSVGGGWNQPQHF

d_gene: NA
v_gene: TRBV20-1
len: 13
CDR3aa: CSPTPNGVGGYTF

d_gene: TRBD1
v_gene: TRBV20-1
len: 15
CDR3aa: CSARDPRGKNEKLFF

d_gene: NA
v_gene: TRBV28
len: 14
CDR3aa: CASKARTVPYEQYF

d_gene: TRBD1
v_gene: TRBV6-1
len: 14
CDR3aa: CASSEPGTGYEQFF

d_gene: NA
v_gene: TRBV7-3
len: 13
CDR3aa: CVSSLTVTNEQFF